Included here is one T cell receptor (beta chain) sequence, with context. Its specific antigen is unknown. The sample holds no much larger clone one base away, and base qualities are not on file. The entry originates in a study of T cell changes during pregnancy in multiple sclerosis (dated by TCRdb to between 2018 and 2021). General notes on the study: In women with multiple sclerosis, the researchers looked at how the T cell repertoire shifted as pregnancy progressed.

Libraries were prepared through the immunoSEQ multiplex PCR assay. As stored in TCRdb, this immuneACCESS dataset retains in-frame rearrangements with V and J assigned. A fraction of the clones does not appear; measured against another copy, unresolved V genes explain less than half of the discrepancy, and the remainder lacks a known reason. Present in this sample are more than 50,000 clones, 90% to 95% of which were seen just once. About 0.88% of the sample is in the top ten clones. V gives up 9 bases and J gives up 3 bases, and the segment between their germline ends measures 18 bases. The germline V gene (reference sequence) sets CDR1 to LNHDA and CDR2 to SQIVND. The CDR3 contains 15 residues, cysteine and phenylalanine counted. Only the CDR3 region is kept as DNA, spanning 45 bases read in frame from base 1.

This specimen consisted of peripheral blood, obtained before pregnancy. The TCR comes from a female donor with multiple sclerosis, enrolled in a pregnancy study. The chain couples TRBV19 to TRBJ2-1; the D gene is perhaps TRBD2, on 6 matching bases. The CDR3 amino acid sequence is: CASTIGLTDYNEQFF. The sequence in DNA is TGTGCCAGCACAATAGGACTAACCGACTACAATGAGCAGTTCTTC.